The T cell receptor (beta chain) described here comes from a study of T cells in Graves' hyperthyroidism and ophthalmopathy. The sample holds many counts of this clonotype. Amplified regions were TCR beta CDR3 sequences from RNA transcripts. A first-round RT-PCR of the TCR CDR3 used the HTBI primer set. TCRdb ran MiXCR on the multiplex PCR reads and lists one entry per CDR3 protein. This sample has 600,000 to 700,000 distinct CDR3 sequences, with roughly 14% found just once. This clonotype originated in a woman between 40 and 50 years old with Graves' ophthalmopathy. The sample consisted of blood.

CDR3 in DNA: TGTGCCAGTAGTATAGCGGGAGGGAAGGAGACCCAGTACTTC. Translating it yields CASSIAGGKETQYF. The gene calls are TRBV19 and TRBJ2-5; 8 nucleotides line up with TRBD2. The ends lost 1 base at V and 5 bases at J; junction bases unmatched: 3. The CDR3 contains 14 residues. CDR1 and CDR2 (germline): LNHDA, SQIVND (reference sequence). Complete variable domain (other parts from reference TRBV19 and TRBJ2-5): DGGITQSPKYLFRKEGQNVTLSCEQNLNHDAMYWYRQDPGQGLRLIYYSQIVNDFQKGDIAEGYSVSREKKESFPLTVTSAQKNPTAFYLCASSIAGGKETQYFGPGTRLLVL.